This T cell receptor (beta chain) was identified in a study of tumor-infiltrating lymphocytes in primary liver carcinoma. Alongside blood RNA obtained from unsorted whole blood, germline DNA was also extracted. A sample of roughly 4 milliliters of peripheral blood was taken before surgery. A word on this clonotype: It may be a read error: a sequence one base away is much more abundant.

CDR3 length equals 11 residues. Germline V gives CDR1 MNHEY, CDR2 SVGEGT. Reverse transcription of about 0.5 ug total RNA with a constant-region primer produced TCR beta cDNA. Three rounds of nested multiplex PCR with slightly modified ARM-PCR produced TCR beta libraries. A C-beta reverse primer was combined with TRBV1-TRBV30 forward primers in the first two PCR rounds, and each round had approximately 10 cycles. Using its own MiXCR run on the multiplex PCR reads, TCRdb lists one record per CDR3 protein. The data show about 300,000 distinct CDR3 sequences, approximately 65% seen once. The V gene is TRBV6-2 or TRBV6-3, the J gene TRBJ2-1; no clear D. The sample comprised peripheral blood. This TCR came from a middle-aged man with primary liver carcinoma and hepatitis B virus infection. The CDR3 loop is CASRFRIEQLF. The DNA of the CDR3 is TGTGCCAGCAGATTCCGGATTGAGCAGCTCTTC.